This TCR beta chain was captured by sequencing in a study of neurological immune-mediated disorders. Overall study findings and caveats: The study found no CDR3 amino acid sequences shared by expanded clones across subjects, suggesting private repertoires in all groups.

Many counts were recorded for this clonotype. What it recognizes is unknown. Germline V CDR1 and CDR2: SGHDT, YYEEEE. CDR3 length: 15 residues. Trimming left V 1 base short and J 0 bases short, with 8 bases between. In Maryland, USA, blood bank volunteers were the healthy controls. Input was more than 800,000 sorted T cells, either CD4+ or CD8+. Over 170 million TCR-beta sequences (from 15-18 subjects) were yielded by each sequencing run. TCRdb re-called the 5' RACE reads with MiXCR, one entry per CDR3 protein. The table lists roughly 30,000 distinct CDR3 sequences, approximately 5.3% of them singletons.

Sample: CD4+ T cells from blood. The V call is TRBV5-6, the J call TRBJ1-3; D is unresolved. This TCR derives from a woman aged 50 to 60 in good health. CDR3 residues: CASSLHGPSGNTIYF. The CDR3, as DNA: TGTGCCAGCAGCTTGCACGGACCCTCTGGAAACACCATATATTTT.